What follows describes a single T cell receptor beta chain. Its antigen is not known. TCRdb's table, derived via immunoSEQ multiplex PCR, lists solely in-frame clones and lacks some. The data contain roughly 120,000 clones, 80% to 95% of them seen just once; the ten biggest clones take up around 3.8%. This record comes from a study of T cell responses to AZD1222 COVID-19 vaccine. Per the germline V gene, CDR1 is KGHSH and CDR2 is LQKENI. The CDR3 covers 14 residues. Unmatched junction bases numbered 3, after V lost 3 bases and J lost 4 bases. Study-wide points: Scientists sampled the repertoires only once the peak T cell response had passed. The number of AZD1222 recipients seropositive at baseline was only 5 to 7. Possibly, clonal diversity was underestimated; donors were largely white British and included more females. Spike regions recognized by vaccine-associated CD4 TCRs spanned the protein, led by 160-218 and 743-854.

The clonotype originates from an adult who received the MenACWY meningococcal vaccine as a control. The sequencing used peripheral blood, collected 28 days after the second dose of the MenACWY control vaccine. This chain connects TRBV18 to TRBJ1-1; 9 bases map to TRBD1. The CDR3 is CASSPTGGTTEAFF. CDR3 nucleotide sequence: TGTGCCAGCTCACCGACAGGGGGGACCACTGAAGCTTTCTTT.